These 5 T cell receptor beta chains originate from one sample sequenced in a study of control samples from healthy donors and cancer patients. Sequencing was performed with immunoSEQ multiplex PCR; in TCRdb, only in-frame clones are kept and a portion is missing. The sample has about 170,000 clones, 91% seen once. Sequencing was carried out using blood. Every receptor here comes from a woman younger than 45 in good health.

This CDR3 is CAWSGHEYDGYTF. The CDR3 DNA reads as TGTGCCTGGAGTGGACACGAGTATGATGGCTACACCTTC. The chain carries TRBV30 and TRBJ1-2; D remains unclear. Germline V gene lookup returns CDR1 GTSNPN and CDR2 SVGIG (reference sequence). Trimming stripped 1 base from V and 6 bases from J, with 12 bases between. This CDR3 comprises 13 residues.

The chain is built from TRBV27 and TRBJ1-6; D perhaps matches TRBD1 (5 bases). CDR3 size: 14 residues. V was shortened by 2 bases and J by 10 bases, with 12 bases between the two germline ends. The V gene's germline CDR1 is MNHEY and CDR2 SMNVEV (reference sequence). In DNA form, the CDR3 reads TGTGCCAGCAGTTTACAGGGTCGAAGATCACCCCTCCACTTT. Translating it yields CASSLQGRRSPLHF.

The chain uses TRBV5-1 and TRBJ2-7; 8 bases map to TRBD2. CDR1 and CDR2 (germline): SGHRS, YFSETQ. Unmatched junction bases numbered 2, after V lost 0 bases and J lost 0 bases. The CDR3 is 15 amino acids. CDR3 protein: CASSLGGRSSYEQYF. CDR3 nucleotides: TGCGCCAGCAGCTTGGGCGGGAGGTCCTCCTACGAGCAGTACTTC.

This sequence joins TRBV9 and TRBJ1-2, with 12 bases lining up with TRBD1. The ends lost 0 bases at V and 7 bases at J; junction bases unmatched: 7. The CDR3 consists of 16 residues. Germline-derived CDR1 and CDR2 are SGDLS and YYNGEE. The CDR3 DNA is TGTGCCAGCAGCGTAGGTAGGGGACAGGGGGCAAGTGGCTACACCTTC. This sequence encodes CASSVGRGQGASGYTF.

The chain recombines TRBV9 with TRBJ2-1, with D possibly matching TRBD1 (6 bases). Trimming took 0 bases from V and 0 from J, leaving 13 bases between them. The CDR3 is made up of 17 amino acids. The germline gives CDR1 SGDLS, CDR2 YYNGEE. The CDR3 protein is CASSVAGQRTSYNEQFF. The CDR3 DNA is TGTGCCAGCAGCGTAGCAGGACAGCGGACCTCCTACAATGAGCAGTTCTTC.